Each of the 9 T cell receptor beta chains below was sequenced from the same sample in a study of blood T cell repertoires in COVID-19. TCRdb keeps only in-frame clones here, not all; method: immunoSEQ multiplex PCR. The table shows some 120,000 clones, with about 80% occurring only once. The sequenced sample was peripheral blood. All receptors derive from a man aged 65-85 years with active or convalescent COVID-19.

This rearrangement joins TRBV7-2 to TRBJ1-5; possible D gene TRBD1, 6 bases. Germline CDR1 reads SGHTA; CDR2 reads FQGNSA. The CDR3 covers 13 residues. With 6 bases removed from V and 5 bases from J, the gap between germline ends came to 11 bases. CDR3 DNA sequence: TGTGCCAGCAGATACAGGGTGGATCAGCCCCAGCATTTT. Residues: CASRYRVDQPQHF.

The chain joins TRBV6-5 to TRBJ1-5; the match to TRBD1 covers 7 bases. The CDR3 spans 12 residues. Trimming cost V 8 bases and J 4 bases; bases outside gene matches: 2. Germline loops: CDR1 MNHEY, CDR2 SVGAGI. CDR3 sequence reads: CASAGGNQPQHF. The DNA of the CDR3 is TGTGCCAGCGCAGGGGGTAATCAGCCCCAGCATTTT.

The chain uses TRBV14 and TRBJ1-3; D unclear. The germline V gene encodes CDR1 SGHDN and CDR2 FVKESK. Trimming left V 0 bases short and J 3 bases short, with 9 bases between. The CDR3 runs to 15 residues. As DNA, the CDR3 is TGTGCCAGCAGCCAAGAAAGAGGATTTGGAAACACCATATATTTT. Protein sequence: CASSQERGFGNTIYF.

The chain combines TRBV6-6 with TRBJ1-5; D unresolved. CDR1 is MNHNY, CDR2 SVGAGI, per germline (reference sequence). The CDR3 covers 16 residues. Trimming removed 4 bases at V and 0 bases at J, with 13 bases between. This CDR3 is CASSLQVFYSNQPQHF. For the CDR3, the DNA is TGTGCCAGCAGTTTGCAGGTCTTTTATAGCAATCAGCCCCAGCATTTT.

The gene calls are TRBV5-1 and TRBJ2-1, with 8 positions matching TRBD2. The V and J ends lost 3 bases and 7 bases, in that order; junction bases with no gene match: 6. Germline CDR1 reads SGHRS; CDR2 reads YFSETQ. The CDR3 totals 14 residues. In DNA form, the CDR3 reads TGCGCCAGCAGCTGGGGCCGGGGGGGAAATGAGCAGTTCTTC. Translating gives CASSWGRGGNEQFF. The whole variable domain, filled in from reference TRBV5-1 and TRBJ2-1, reads KAGVTQTPRYLIKTRGQQVTLSCSPISGHRSVSWYQQTPGQGLQFLFEYFSETQRNKGNFPGRFSGRQFSNSRSEMNVSTLELGDSALYLCASSWGRGGNEQFFGPGTRLTVL.

This chain connects TRBV10-3 to TRBJ1-3; D call uncertain. CDR3 size: 13 residues. Per the germline V gene, CDR1 is ENHRY and CDR2 is SYGVKD. Trimming took off 4 bases at V and 3 bases at J, with 7 bases between the two ends. The CDR3 DNA reads TGTGCCATCAGTGGGGAGAGTGGAAACACCATATATTTT. It is translated as CAISGESGNTIYF.

The chain combines TRBV6-4 with TRBJ1-5; TRBD1 is a possible D gene (6 bases). V lost 3 bases and J lost 0, with 21 bases in between. The germline V gene encodes CDR1 MRHNA and CDR2 SNTAGT. This CDR3 is 19 amino acids long. The CDR3 protein is CASSEWSQGRSYSNQPQHF. The CDR3 nucleotides are TGTGCCAGCAGTGAATGGTCACAGGGCCGATCCTATAGCAATCAGCCCCAGCATTTT.

The genes are TRBV28 and TRBJ1-6; TRBD1 matches at 7 bases. This CDR3 has 14 amino acids. V shed 6 bases, J shed 7 bases, and the junction held 6 bases outside the gene matches. Germline V lookup: CDR1 MDHEN, CDR2 SYDVKM. CDR3 nucleotides: TGTGCCAGCAGAGCCGGGACAGTAAATTCACCCCTCCACTTT. This encodes CASRAGTVNSPLHF.

The CDR3 reads CASSDGDRDDGYTF. CDR3 bases: TGTGCCAGCAGTGATGGGGACAGGGACGATGGCTACACCTTC. The genes are TRBV25-1 and TRBJ1-2; 9 bases are a match to TRBD1. Looked up from germline, CDR1 is MGHDK and CDR2 is SYGVNS. The CDR3 consists of 14 residues. V was pared by 3 bases and J by 6 bases, with 5 bases of the junction left unmatched.